The source of this T cell receptor beta chain is a study of radiotherapy plus CTLA-4 blockade in lung cancer. Germline lookup yields CDR1 SGHTA and CDR2 FQGNSA. V shed 1 base and J shed 4 bases, with 9 bases lying between them. The CDR3 sequence is 14 residues long. This clone was observed once. Only in-frame clones appear in the TCRdb table, and some are missing; sequencing was by immunoSEQ multiplex PCR. The sample consists of more than 25,000 clones, 79% of them appearing once. This specimen was peripheral blood, taken from a patient treated with radiotherapy plus ipilimumab. The TCR comes from a human donor with non-small cell lung cancer that progressed on radiotherapy plus ipilimumab. This chain connects TRBV7-2 to TRBJ2-3; D is perhaps TRBD1 or TRBD2 (5 bases each). In DNA, the CDR3 is TGTGCCAGCAGCTTAGGCGTGGGGGCAGATACGCAGTATTTT. As protein: CASSLGVGADTQYF.